This T cell receptor beta chain comes out of a study of identical twins. From the 5' RACE reads, TCRdb called clonotypes with MiXCR, one entry per CDR3 protein. The repertoire consists of a few hundred thousand distinct CDR3 sequences, with 5% to 7% occurring once and the leading ten covering approximately 14%. Looked up from germline, CDR1 is SGDLS and CDR2 is YYNGEE. This CDR3 comprises 14 residues. The J segment lost 2 bases and the V segment lost 4 bases, leaving 6 bases of the junction unmatched. This clonotype was counted between two and nine times. Its target is not known. The study, taken as a whole, reports: A lower insertion count was a feature of abundant cord blood beta clonotypes, with no such feature in memory repertoires.

The sample also formed part of further work on T cells expressing NK-cell markers. That investigation notes: Source material for TCR beta repertoires consisted of sorted CD3+CD56+NKG2C+, CD3+CD56+NKG2C- and CD3+CD56-NKG2C+ T cells. There were seven HCMV-seropositive donors and one seronegative donor among the eight sequenced. In about six donors, dominant CD3+CD56+NKG2C+ clonotypes ranked among the top 10 CD8+ clonotypes.

Sequences were obtained from CD8+ T cells sorted from blood. The TCR originated in a woman aged 18-29 years in good health. V is TRBV9 and J is TRBJ2-7; 7 bases agree with TRBD2. Here the CDR3 reads CASSPRTSPYEQYF. CDR3 bases: TGTGCCAGCAGCCCCCGGACTAGTCCCTACGAGCAGTACTTC. Together with reference TRBV9 and TRBJ2-7, the CDR3 gives the full variable domain: DSGVTQTPKHLITATGQRVTLRCSPRSGDLSVYWYQQSLDQGLQFLIQYYNGEERAKGNILERFSAQQFPDLHSELNLSSLELGDSALYFCASSPRTSPYEQYFGPGTRLTVT.